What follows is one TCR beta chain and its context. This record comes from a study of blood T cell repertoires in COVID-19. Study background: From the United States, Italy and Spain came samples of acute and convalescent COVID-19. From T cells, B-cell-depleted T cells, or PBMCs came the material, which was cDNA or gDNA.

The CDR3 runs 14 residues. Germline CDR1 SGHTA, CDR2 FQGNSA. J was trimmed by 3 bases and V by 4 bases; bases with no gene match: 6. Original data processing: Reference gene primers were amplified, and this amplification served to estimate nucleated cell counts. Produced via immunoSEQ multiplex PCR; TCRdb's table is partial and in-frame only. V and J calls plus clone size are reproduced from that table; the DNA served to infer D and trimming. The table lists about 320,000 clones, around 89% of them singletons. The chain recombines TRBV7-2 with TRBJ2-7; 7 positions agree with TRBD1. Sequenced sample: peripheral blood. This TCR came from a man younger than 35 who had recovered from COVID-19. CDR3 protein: CASSSLQGFYEQYF. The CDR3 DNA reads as TGTGCCAGCAGCTCTCTACAGGGGTTCTACGAGCAGTACTTC.